This TCR beta chain was sequenced during a study of blood T cell repertoires in COVID-19. The CDR3 is made up of 12 amino acids. Looked up from germline, CDR1 is KGHDR and CDR2 is SFDVKD. The V end was cut by 6 bases, the J end by 2 bases, with 7 bases between. TCRdb's copy holds only in-frame clones and misses some; the assay was immunoSEQ multiplex PCR. The sample has under 200,000 clones, approximately 90% seen once. The TCR comes from a man between 35 and 55 years old with active or convalescent COVID-19. The V and J genes are TRBV24-1 and TRBJ2-7; TRBD1 might be the D (5 bases). Sequenced: peripheral blood. The DNA of the CDR3 is TGTGCCACCAGTAAGGGGCCCTACGAGCAGTACTTC. This gives the protein CATSKGPYEQYF.